Below are 5 T cell receptor beta chains sequenced from a single sample in a study of shared clonotypes between healthy human individuals. Profiling relied on immunoSEQ multiplex PCR, and the TCRdb table lists in-frame clones only, not all of them. The sample consists of just over 2,000,000 clones, just under 95% of them appearing once. As defined, naive CD8 cells were CD45RO-negative and positively selected for CCR7, with terminally differentiated effector memory CD45RA+ cells excluded. Sequenced: naive CD8+ T cells sorted from blood. The receptors originated from a man aged 18 to 29 in good health.

This chain links TRBV4-3 with TRBJ2-1, with 11 bases identical to TRBD2. J lost 8 bases, V lost 5 bases, and 8 bases had no gene match. This CDR3 comprises 15 residues. Germline V CDR1 and CDR2: LGHNA, YSLEER. This CDR3 is CASSTTSGRNDEQFF. The CDR3, as DNA: TGCGCCAGCAGCACTACTAGCGGGAGAAATGATGAGCAGTTCTTC.

The chain has TRBV11-2 and TRBJ2-4; D is ambiguous. The CDR3 runs to 13 residues. V lost 3 bases and J 2 bases, leaving 5 bases between the germline ends. Germline assignment: CDR1 SGHAT and CDR2 FQNNGV. The DNA of the CDR3 is TGTGCCAGCAGCTTTGAACCCAAAAACATTCAGTACTTC. Amino acids: CASSFEPKNIQYF.

CDR3 in amino acids: CASSQDKGADYEQYF. For the CDR3, the DNA is TGCGCCAGCAGCCAAGACAAAGGGGCCGACTACGAGCAGTACTTC. This chain uses TRBV4-3 with TRBJ2-7, with D maybe TRBD1 (5 bases). Trimming took off 0 bases at V and 3 bases at J, with 12 bases between the two ends. The CDR3 contains 15 residues. Germline values: CDR1 LGHNA, CDR2 YSLEER.

The chain links TRBV25-1 to TRBJ2-7; 9 nucleotides agree with TRBD1. Germline CDR1 reads MGHDK; CDR2 reads SYGVNS. This CDR3 is built from 16 residues. The V segment lost 3 bases and the J segment 4 bases; nucleotides outside the gene matches: 10. DNA of the CDR3: TGTGCCAGCAGTGACGTAACCGGGACAGGGTGGTACGAGCAGTACTTC. It translates to CASSDVTGTGWYEQYF.

This sequence joins TRBV18 and TRBJ2-7; 9 bases align to TRBD2. This CDR3 region has 16 residues. Per the germline V gene, CDR1 is KGHSH and CDR2 is LQKENI. V trimming: 5 bases; J trimming: 6 bases; junction bases outside the gene matches: 14. The CDR3: CASSDGLATSFGEQYF. The DNA for the CDR3 is TGTGCCAGCTCAGACGGACTAGCGACTTCGTTCGGCGAGCAGTACTTC.